This T cell receptor beta chain was obtained from a study of shared clonotypes between healthy human individuals. Study-level information: The donor group consisted of a couple of women and three men, aged 18 to 49.

Data came from immunoSEQ multiplex PCR; TCRdb stores just in-frame clones and leaves some out. The sample consists of about 2 million clones, 95% of them appearing once. Germline CDR1 and CDR2: SGHTA and FQGNSA. Trimming removed 6 bases from V and 4 bases from J; junction bases left unmatched: 4. The length of the CDR3 is 13 residues. The sequenced sample was naive CD4+ T cells sorted from blood. Sample subset: CD45RA+ positively selected. The chain is built from TRBV7-2 and TRBJ1-2, with 8 positions matching TRBD1. This clonotype was sampled from a man between 18 and 29 years old in good health. The chain's CDR3 is CASRQGARYGYTF. CDR3 DNA sequence: TGTGCCAGCAGGCAGGGGGCTCGCTATGGCTACACCTTC.